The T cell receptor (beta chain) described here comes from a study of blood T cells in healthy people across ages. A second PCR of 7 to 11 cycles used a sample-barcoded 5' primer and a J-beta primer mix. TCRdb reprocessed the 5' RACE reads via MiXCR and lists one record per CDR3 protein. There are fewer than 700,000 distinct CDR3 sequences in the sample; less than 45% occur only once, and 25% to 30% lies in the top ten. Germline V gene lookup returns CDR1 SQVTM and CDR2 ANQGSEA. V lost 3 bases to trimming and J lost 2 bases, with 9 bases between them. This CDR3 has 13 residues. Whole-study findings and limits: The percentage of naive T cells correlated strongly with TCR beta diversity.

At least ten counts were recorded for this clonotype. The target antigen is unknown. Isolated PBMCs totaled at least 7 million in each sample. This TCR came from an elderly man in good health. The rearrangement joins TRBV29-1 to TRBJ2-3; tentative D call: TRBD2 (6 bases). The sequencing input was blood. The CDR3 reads CSVDGGDTDTQYF. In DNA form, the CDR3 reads TGCAGCGTTGACGGGGGAGACACAGATACGCAGTATTTT.